This T cell receptor beta chain was obtained from a study of T cells in Graves' hyperthyroidism and ophthalmopathy. Diagnosing involved the use of clinical symptoms, serum thyroxine and TRAb, thyroid ultrasound and orbital computed tomography. This CDR3 has 14 residues. The germline V and J ends were trimmed by 4 bases and 2 bases, with 10 bases remaining between them. The V gene's germline CDR1 is LNHDA and CDR2 SQIVND (reference sequence). What was amplified from RNA transcripts were TCR beta CDR3 regions. First-round RT-PCR targeting the TCR CDR3 was performed with the HTBI primer set. TCRdb used MiXCR to reprocess the multiplex PCR reads, holding one entry per CDR3 protein. The sample holds 400,000 to 600,000 distinct CDR3 sequences, about 16% seen once.

This TCR was sampled from a woman in her twenties or thirties with Graves' ophthalmopathy. This chain joins TRBV19 and TRBJ2-3; D gene uncertain. Input material: blood. CDR3 sequence reads: CASSTGPVTDTQYF. CDR3 coding DNA: TGTGCCAGTAGTACCGGACCAGTCACAGATACGCAGTATTTT.